This T cell receptor (beta chain) stems from a study of control samples from healthy donors and cancer patients (dated by TCRdb to the early 2020s). With regard to this clone: Its specific antigen is unknown. No much larger clone is present one base from it, and per-base qualities are unavailable.

Receptor libraries were prepared by the immunoSEQ multiplex PCR assay. TCRdb's version of the immuneACCESS table is confined to in-frame rearrangements and falls short of the full clone set. An unresolved V gene accounts for under half of the shortfall where checked; the remainder is of unknown origin. Within this sample are around 84,000 clones, with approximately 82% of them counted one time only. Jointly, the top ten make up roughly 12% of the sample. From the cysteine up to the phenylalanine, the CDR3 has a length of 14 residues. Solely the CDR3 DNA is kept, with 42 bases framed from the first base. CDR1 and CDR2 are drawn from the germline V gene: SQVTM, ANQGSEA. Trimming leaves V shorter by 3 bases and J shorter by 4 bases, with the junction holding 7 bases beyond the gene matches.

The sequence derives from a man aged 60 to 75 with head and neck cancer. The V gene is TRBV29-1 and the J gene is TRBJ2-5; the central 8 bases match TRBD2. The specimen was PBMCs. The sequence in DNA is TGCAGCGTTGACACGGGAGGGTATTCAGAGACCCAGTACTTC. It codes for CSVDTGGYSETQYF.